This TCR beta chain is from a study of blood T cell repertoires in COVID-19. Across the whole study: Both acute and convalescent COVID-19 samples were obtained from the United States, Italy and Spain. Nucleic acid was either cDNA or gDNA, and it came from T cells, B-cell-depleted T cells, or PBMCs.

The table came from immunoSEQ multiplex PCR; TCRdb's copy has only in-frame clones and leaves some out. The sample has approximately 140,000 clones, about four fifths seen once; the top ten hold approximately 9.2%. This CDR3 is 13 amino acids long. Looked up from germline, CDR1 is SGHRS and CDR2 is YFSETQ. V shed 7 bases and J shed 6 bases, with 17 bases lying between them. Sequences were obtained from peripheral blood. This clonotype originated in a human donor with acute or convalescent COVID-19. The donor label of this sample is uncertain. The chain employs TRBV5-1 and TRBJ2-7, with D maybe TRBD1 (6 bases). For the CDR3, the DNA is TGCGCCAGCGCAAGGACAGACGAGTTCGAGCAGTACTTC. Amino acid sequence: CASARTDEFEQYF. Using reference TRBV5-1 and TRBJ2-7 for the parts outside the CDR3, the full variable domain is KAGVTQTPRYLIKTRGQQVTLSCSPISGHRSVSWYQQTPGQGLQFLFEYFSETQRNKGNFPGRFSGRQFSNSRSEMNVSTLELGDSALYLCASARTDEFEQYFGPGTRLTVT.